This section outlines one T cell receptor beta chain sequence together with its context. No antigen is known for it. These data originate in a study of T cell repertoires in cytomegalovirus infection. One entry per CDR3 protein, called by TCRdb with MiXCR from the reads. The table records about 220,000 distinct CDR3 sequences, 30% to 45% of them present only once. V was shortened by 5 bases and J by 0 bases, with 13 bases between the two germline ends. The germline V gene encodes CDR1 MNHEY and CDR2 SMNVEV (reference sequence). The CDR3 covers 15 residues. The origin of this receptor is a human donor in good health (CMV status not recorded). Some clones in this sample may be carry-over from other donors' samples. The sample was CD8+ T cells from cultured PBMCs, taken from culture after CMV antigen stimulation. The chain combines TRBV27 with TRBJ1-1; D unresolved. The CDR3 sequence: CASSPVGGMNTEAFF. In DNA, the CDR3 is TGTGCCAGCAGTCCCGTTGGAGGAATGAACACTGAAGCTTTCTTT.